This T cell receptor (beta chain) was found in a study of shared clonotypes between healthy human individuals. Libraries were prepared by immunoSEQ multiplex PCR; TCRdb keeps only in-frame clonotypes and omits some of them. The sample contains more than 1,200,000 clones, just under 99% of which appear only once. As concerns this clone: Antigen unknown.

General observations from the study: Estimated richness values were generally larger in naive subsets than in memory subsets.

The CDR3 is 16 residues long. The junction had 13 bases not matched to a gene; V was cut back by 8 bases and J by 5 bases. Germline lookup yields CDR1 MNHEY and CDR2 SMNVEV (reference sequence). This chain connects TRBV27 to TRBJ2-1; 9 bases agree with TRBD1. The sequenced material came from naive CD4+ T cells sorted from blood. Subset denoted: CD45RA+ positively selected. The receptor comes from a man younger than 40 in good health. The CDR3 reads CASPCSRDRDNNEQFF. DNA for the CDR3: TGTGCCAGCCCCTGTTCCCGGGACAGGGACAACAATGAGCAGTTCTTC.